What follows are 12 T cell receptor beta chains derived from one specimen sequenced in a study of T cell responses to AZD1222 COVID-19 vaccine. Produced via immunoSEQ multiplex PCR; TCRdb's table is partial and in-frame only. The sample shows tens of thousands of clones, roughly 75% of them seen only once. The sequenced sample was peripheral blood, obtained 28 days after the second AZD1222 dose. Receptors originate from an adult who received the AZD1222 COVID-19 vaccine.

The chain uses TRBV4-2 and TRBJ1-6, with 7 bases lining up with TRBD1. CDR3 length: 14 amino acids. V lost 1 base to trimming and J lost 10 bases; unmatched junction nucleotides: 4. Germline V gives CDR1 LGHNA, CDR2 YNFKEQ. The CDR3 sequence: CASSQGTGGSPLHF. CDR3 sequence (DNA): TGTGCCAGCAGCCAAGGGACAGGTGGCTCACCCCTCCACTTT.

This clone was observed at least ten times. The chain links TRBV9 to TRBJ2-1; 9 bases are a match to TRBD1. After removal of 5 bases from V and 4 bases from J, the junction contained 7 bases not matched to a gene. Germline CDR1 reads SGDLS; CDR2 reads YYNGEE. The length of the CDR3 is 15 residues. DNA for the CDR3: TGTGCCAGCAGTTTCGGACAGGGGATTTACAATGAGCAGTTCTTC. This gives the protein CASSFGQGIYNEQFF.

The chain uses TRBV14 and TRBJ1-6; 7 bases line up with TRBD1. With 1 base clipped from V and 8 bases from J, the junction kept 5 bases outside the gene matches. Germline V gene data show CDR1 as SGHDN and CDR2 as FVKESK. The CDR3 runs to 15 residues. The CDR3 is CASSQVRQGDSPLHF. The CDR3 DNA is TGTGCCAGCAGCCAAGTCAGACAGGGCGATTCACCCCTCCACTTT.

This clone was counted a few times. As DNA, the CDR3 is TGTGCCAGCAGCGTAGAGGGAGGGGGCACTGAAGCTTTCTTT. This translates into CASSVEGGGTEAFF. V gene TRBV9 combines with J gene TRBJ1-1; D is possibly TRBD1 (6 bases). The germline CDR1 and CDR2 sequences are SGDLS and YYNGEE. The CDR3 contains 14 residues. Trimming removed 0 bases at V and 4 bases at J, with 10 bases between.

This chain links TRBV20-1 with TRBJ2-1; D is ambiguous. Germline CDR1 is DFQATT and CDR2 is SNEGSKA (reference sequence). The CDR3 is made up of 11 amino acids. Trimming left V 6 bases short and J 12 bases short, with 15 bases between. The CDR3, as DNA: TGCAGTGCAAGTGGCGCCAGTGGGCAGTTCTTC. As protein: CSASGASGQFF.

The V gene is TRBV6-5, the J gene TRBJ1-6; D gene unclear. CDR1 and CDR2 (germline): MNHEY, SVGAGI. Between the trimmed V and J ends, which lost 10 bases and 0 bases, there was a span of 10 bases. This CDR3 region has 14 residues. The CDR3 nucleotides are TGTGCCACCCTGGAGGGCTCCTATAATTCACCCCTCCACTTT. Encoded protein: CATLEGSYNSPLHF.

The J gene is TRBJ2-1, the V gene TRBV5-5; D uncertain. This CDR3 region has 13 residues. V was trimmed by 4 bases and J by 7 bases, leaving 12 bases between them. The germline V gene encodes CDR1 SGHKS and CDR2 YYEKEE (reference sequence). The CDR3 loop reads CASSPPHTNEQFF. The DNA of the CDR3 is TGTGCCAGCAGCCCCCCCCATACAAATGAGCAGTTCTTC.

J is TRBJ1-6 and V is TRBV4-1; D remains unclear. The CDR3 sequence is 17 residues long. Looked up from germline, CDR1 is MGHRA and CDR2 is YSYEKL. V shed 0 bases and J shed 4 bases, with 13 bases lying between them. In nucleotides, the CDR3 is TGCGCCAGCAGCCAAGATAAGGGAGCCTTTTATAATTCACCCCTCCACTTT. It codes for CASSQDKGAFYNSPLHF.

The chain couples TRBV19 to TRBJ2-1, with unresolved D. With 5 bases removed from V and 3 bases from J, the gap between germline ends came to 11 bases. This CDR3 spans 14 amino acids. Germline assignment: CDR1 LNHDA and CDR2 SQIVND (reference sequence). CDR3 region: CASSSQAHYNEQFF. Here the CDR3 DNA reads TGTGCCAGTAGTTCCCAGGCACACTACAATGAGCAGTTCTTC.

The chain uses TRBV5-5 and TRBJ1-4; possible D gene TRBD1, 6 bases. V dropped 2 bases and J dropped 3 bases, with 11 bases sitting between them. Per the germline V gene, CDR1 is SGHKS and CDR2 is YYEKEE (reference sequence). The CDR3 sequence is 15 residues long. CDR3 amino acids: CASSFLGGPNEKLFF. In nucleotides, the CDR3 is TGTGCCAGCAGCTTCCTAGGGGGTCCTAATGAAAAACTGTTTTTT.

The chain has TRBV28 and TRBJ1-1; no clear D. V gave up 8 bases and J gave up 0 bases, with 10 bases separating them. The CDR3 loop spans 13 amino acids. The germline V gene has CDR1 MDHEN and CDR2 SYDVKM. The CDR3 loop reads CASVGNMNTEAFF. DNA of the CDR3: TGTGCCAGCGTGGGTAATATGAACACTGAAGCTTTCTTT.

CDR3 in DNA: TGTGCCAGCAGCTTGGGAATGAACACTGAAGCTTTCTTT. Protein sequence: CASSLGMNTEAFF. V is TRBV5-5 and J is TRBJ1-1; D remains unclear. In germline, CDR1 is SGHKS, CDR2 YYEKEE (reference sequence). Between the trimmed V and J ends, which lost 0 bases and 0 bases, there was a span of 3 bases. This CDR3 has 13 amino acids.